The sample holds a few counts of the clone carrying this T cell receptor (beta chain). These data belong to a study of cytomegalovirus exposure and HLA in healthy donors. Germline CDR1 is SGHDT and CDR2 is YYEEEE. With 0 bases clipped from V and 8 bases from J, the junction kept 4 bases outside the gene matches. The CDR3 has 15 residues. The PCR ran on 60 Vbeta and 13 Jbeta primers. Using immunoSEQ multiplex PCR, the repertoire was profiled, and TCRdb retains in-frame clones only, with some absent. The sample comprises over 100,000 clones, about 80% of which are singletons, and 2.5% to 3% rests with the top ten.

This chain uses TRBV5-6 with TRBJ2-3, with 12 nucleotides matching TRBD2. What was sequenced was PBMCs. The sequence was collected from a woman under 30 in good health and CMV-seropositive. The CDR3 region has the DNA TGTGCCAGCAGCTTGGAACTAGCGGGAGGAGGTACGCAGTATTTT. Amino acids: CASSLELAGGGTQYF.